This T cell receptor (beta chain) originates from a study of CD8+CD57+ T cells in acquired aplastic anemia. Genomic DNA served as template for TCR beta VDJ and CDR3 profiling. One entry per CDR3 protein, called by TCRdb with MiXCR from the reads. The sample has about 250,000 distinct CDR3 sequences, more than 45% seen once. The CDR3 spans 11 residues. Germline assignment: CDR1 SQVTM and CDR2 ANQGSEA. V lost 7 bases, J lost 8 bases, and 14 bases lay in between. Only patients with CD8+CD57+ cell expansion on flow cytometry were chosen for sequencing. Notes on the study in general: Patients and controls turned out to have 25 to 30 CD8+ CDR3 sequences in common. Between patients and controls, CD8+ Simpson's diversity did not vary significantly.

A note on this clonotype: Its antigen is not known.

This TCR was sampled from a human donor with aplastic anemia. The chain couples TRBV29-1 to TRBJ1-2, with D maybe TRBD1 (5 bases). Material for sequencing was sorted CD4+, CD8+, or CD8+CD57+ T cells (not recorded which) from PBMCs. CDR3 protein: CSDLLREGYTF. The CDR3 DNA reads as TGCAGCGACTTACTCAGGGAAGGCTACACCTTC.